This T cell receptor beta chain was recovered during a study of identical twins. TCRdb independently ran MiXCR on the 5' RACE reads; one entry per CDR3 protein. The table records some 760,000 distinct CDR3 sequences, 15% to 20% of them present only once. Germline V gives CDR1 SGHTA, CDR2 FQGNSA. This CDR3 region has 14 residues. The V end lost 0 bases, the J end lost 4 bases, and 9 bases lay between the germline ends. The same data also went into a second study, on T cells expressing NK-cell markers.

The sequence was collected from a woman under 30 in good health. The V gene is TRBV7-2, the J gene TRBJ1-2, with D unclear. Sequencing was carried out using PBMCs. CDR3 sequence: CASSLASGSYGYTF. CDR3 coding DNA: TGTGCCAGCAGCTTAGCGTCGGGTAGCTATGGCTACACCTTC.